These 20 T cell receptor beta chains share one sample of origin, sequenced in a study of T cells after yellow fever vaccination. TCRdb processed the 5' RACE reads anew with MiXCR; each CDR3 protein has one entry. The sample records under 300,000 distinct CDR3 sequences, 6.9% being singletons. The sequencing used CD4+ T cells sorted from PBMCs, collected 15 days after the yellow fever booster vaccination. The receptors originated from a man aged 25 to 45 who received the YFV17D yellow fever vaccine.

The CDR3 protein is CASRTSRIYEQYF. The CDR3 region has the DNA TGTGCCAGCAGGACTAGCCGGATCTACGAGCAGTACTTC. The gene calls are TRBV6-1 and TRBJ2-7; 7 nucleotides agree with TRBD2. This CDR3 is built from 13 residues. J lost 3 bases, V lost 6 bases, and 5 bases had no gene match. The germline V gene encodes CDR1 MNHNS and CDR2 SASEGT.

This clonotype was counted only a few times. The CDR3 sequence is CASSRTGVDGYTF. The DNA for the CDR3 is TGTGCCAGCAGCCGGACAGGGGTAGACGGCTACACCTTC. This chain joins TRBV3-1 and TRBJ1-2; 9 bases align to TRBD1. CDR3 size: 13 residues. Trimming took 4 bases from V and 8 from J; bases not matched to a gene: 5. CDR1 is LGHDT and CDR2 is YNNKEL in the germline V gene (reference sequence).

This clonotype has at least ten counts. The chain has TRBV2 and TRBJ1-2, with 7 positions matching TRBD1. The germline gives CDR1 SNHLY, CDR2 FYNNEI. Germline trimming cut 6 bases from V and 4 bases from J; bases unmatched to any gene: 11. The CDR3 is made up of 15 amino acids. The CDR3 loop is CASSDRGGLGYGYTF. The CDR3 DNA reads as TGTGCCAGCAGCGATAGAGGGGGCCTGGGCTATGGCTACACCTTC.

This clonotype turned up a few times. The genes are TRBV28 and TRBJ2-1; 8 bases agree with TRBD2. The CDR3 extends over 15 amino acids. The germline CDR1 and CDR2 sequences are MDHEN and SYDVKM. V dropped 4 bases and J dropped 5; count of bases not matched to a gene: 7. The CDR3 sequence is CASSSQREKNNEQFF. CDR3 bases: TGTGCCAGCAGTTCCCAGCGGGAGAAGAACAATGAGCAGTTCTTC.

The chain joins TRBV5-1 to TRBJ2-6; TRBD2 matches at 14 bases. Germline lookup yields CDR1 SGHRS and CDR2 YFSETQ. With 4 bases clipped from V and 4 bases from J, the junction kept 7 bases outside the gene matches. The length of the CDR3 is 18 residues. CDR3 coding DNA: TGCGCCAGCAGCCCGGGACTAGCGGGAGTTTCCGGGGCCAACGTCCTGACTTTC. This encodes CASSPGLAGVSGANVLTF.

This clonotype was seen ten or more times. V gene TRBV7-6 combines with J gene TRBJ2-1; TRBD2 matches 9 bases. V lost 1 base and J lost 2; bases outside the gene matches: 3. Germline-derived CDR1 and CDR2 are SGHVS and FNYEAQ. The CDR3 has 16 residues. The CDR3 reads CASSLGSGGPYNEQFF. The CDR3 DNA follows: TGTGCCAGCAGCTTAGGAAGCGGGGGGCCCTACAATGAGCAGTTCTTC.

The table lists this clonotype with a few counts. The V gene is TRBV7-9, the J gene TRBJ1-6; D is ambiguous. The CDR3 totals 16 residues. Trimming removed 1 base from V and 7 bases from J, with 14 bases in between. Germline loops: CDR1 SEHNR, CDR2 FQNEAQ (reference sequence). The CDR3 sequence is CASSLGGSLINSPLHF. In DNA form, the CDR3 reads TGTGCCAGCAGCTTAGGAGGGAGTTTGATAAATTCACCCCTCCACTTT.

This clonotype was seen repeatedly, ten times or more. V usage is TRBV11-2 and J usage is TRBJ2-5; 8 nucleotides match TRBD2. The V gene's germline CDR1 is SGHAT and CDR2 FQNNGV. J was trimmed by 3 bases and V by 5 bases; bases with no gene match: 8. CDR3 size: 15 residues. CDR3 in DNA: TGTGCCAGCAGCACTACCGGGACTAGAGAAGAGACCCAGTACTTC. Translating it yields CASSTTGTREETQYF.

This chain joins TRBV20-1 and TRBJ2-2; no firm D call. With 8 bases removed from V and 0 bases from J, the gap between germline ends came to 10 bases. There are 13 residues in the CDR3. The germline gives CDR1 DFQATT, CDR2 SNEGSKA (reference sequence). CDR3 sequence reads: CSPASANTGELFF. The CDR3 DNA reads TGCAGTCCCGCGTCAGCGAACACCGGGGAGCTGTTTTTT.

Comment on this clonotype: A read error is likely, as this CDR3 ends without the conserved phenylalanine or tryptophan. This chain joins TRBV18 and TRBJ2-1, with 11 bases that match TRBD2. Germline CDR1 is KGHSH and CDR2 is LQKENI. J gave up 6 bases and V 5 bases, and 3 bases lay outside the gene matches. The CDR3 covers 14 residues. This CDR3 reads CASSYGLAGNEQFL. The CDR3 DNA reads TGTGCCAGCTCATATGGACTAGCGGGCAATGAGCAGTTCCTC.

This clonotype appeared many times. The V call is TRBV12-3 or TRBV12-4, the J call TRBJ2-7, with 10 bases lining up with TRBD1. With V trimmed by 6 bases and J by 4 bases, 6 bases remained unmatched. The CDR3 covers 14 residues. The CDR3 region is CASRDDRGPYEQYF. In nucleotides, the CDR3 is TGTGCCAGCAGAGACGACAGGGGGCCGTACGAGCAGTACTTC.

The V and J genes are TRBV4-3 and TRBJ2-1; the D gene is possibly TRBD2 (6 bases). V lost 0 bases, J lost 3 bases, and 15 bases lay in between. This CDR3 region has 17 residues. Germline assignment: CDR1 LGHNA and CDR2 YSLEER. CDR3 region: CASSQEGGSGLYNEQFF. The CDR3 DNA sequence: TGCGCCAGCAGCCAAGAAGGAGGTAGCGGACTCTACAATGAGCAGTTCTTC.

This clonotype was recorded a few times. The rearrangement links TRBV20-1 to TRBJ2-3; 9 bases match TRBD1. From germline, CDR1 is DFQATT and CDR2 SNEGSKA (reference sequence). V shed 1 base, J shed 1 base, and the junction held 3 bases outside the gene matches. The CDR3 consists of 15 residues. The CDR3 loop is CSARGGQGGTDTQYF. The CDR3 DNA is TGCAGTGCTAGAGGGGGACAGGGAGGCACAGATACGCAGTATTTT.

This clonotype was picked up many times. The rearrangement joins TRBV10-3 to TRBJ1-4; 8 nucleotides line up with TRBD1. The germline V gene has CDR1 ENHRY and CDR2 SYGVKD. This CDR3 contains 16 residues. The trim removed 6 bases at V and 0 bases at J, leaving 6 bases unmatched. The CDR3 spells CAISKGTGATNEKLFF. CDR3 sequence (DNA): TGTGCCATCAGCAAAGGGACAGGAGCAACTAATGAAAAACTGTTTTTT.

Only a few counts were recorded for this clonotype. CDR3 nucleotides: TGTGCCAGCAGCCCAGGGGAAGGAGACTATGGCTACACCTTC. Translation gives CASSPGEGDYGYTF. The rearrangement uses TRBV12-3 or TRBV12-4 and TRBJ1-2, with a tentative D call TRBD1 (6 bases). V shed 6 bases and J shed 3 bases, with 14 bases lying between them. The CDR3 length is 14 residues.

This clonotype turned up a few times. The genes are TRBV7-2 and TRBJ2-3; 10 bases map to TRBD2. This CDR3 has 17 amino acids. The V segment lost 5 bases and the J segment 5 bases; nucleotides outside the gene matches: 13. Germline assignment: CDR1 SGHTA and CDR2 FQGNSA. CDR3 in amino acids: CASSLFPSGRAVDTQYF. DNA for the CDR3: TGTGCCAGCAGCCTTTTTCCCAGCGGGAGGGCGGTAGATACGCAGTATTTT.

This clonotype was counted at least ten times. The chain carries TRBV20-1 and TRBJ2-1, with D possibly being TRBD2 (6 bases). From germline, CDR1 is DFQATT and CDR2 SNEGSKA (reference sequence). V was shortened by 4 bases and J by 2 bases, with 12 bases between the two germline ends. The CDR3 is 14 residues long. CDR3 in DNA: TGCAGTGCTACCGAACCGGGAGCCTACAATGAGCAGTTCTTC. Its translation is CSATEPGAYNEQFF.

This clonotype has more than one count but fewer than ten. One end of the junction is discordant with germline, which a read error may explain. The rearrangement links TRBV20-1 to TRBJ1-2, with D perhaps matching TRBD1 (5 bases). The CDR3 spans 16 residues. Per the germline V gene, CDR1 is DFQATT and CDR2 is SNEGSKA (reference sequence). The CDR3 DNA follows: TGCTGTGCTAGGGCGGGACGGCGGACACTAAACTATGGCTACACCTTC. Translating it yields CCARAGRRTLNYGYTF.

Written as DNA, the CDR3 is TGTGCCAGCAGCCCCGTGACAGGGAAACAAGAGACCCAGTACTTC. Translation gives CASSPVTGKQETQYF. V is TRBV3-1 and J is TRBJ2-5, with TRBD1 matching 7 bases. Germline V gives CDR1 LGHDT, CDR2 YNNKEL (reference sequence). With V trimmed by 4 bases and J by 2 bases, 7 bases remained unmatched. The CDR3 extends over 15 amino acids.

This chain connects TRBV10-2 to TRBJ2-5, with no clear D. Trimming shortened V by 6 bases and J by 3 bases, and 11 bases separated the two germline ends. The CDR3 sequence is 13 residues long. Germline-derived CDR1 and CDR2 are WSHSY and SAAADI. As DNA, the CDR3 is TGCGCCAGCAGAGTCGGCGGTGAAGAGACCCAGTACTTC. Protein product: CASRVGGEETQYF.